These 25 T cell receptor beta chains originate from one sample sequenced in a study of cytomegalovirus exposure and HLA in healthy donors. This table comes from immunoSEQ multiplex PCR, and its TCRdb copy is limited to in-frame clones, with some not included. Of fewer than 350,000 clones listed, 85% to 90% are singletons. Input material: PBMCs. These receptors were collected from a woman between 18 and 29 years old in good health and CMV-seronegative.

This chain connects TRBV19 to TRBJ2-2, with 9 bases that match TRBD1. This CDR3 comprises 18 residues. Germline assignment: CDR1 LNHDA and CDR2 SQIVND (reference sequence). V lost 6 bases, J lost 7 bases, and 18 bases stayed unmatched. As DNA, the CDR3 is TGTGCCAGTAGCCCGCGACAGGGGGTTATTTGGGGGGTCGGGGAGCTGTTTTTT. Protein sequence: CASSPRQGVIWGVGELFF.

The rearrangement links TRBV2 to TRBJ1-3, with TRBD1 matching over 7 bases. The CDR3 extends over 18 amino acids. Germline V gene data show CDR1 as SNHLY and CDR2 as FYNNEI. V trimming: 3 bases; J trimming: 0 bases; junction bases outside the gene matches: 11. The CDR3 sequence: CASSDHRGPGSSGNTIYF. DNA for the CDR3: TGTGCCAGCAGTGATCACAGGGGCCCGGGATCCTCTGGAAACACCATATATTTT.

The chain employs TRBV5-1 and TRBJ2-1; D is unclear. The CDR3 length is 14 residues. Trimming stripped 0 bases from V and 6 bases from J, with 10 bases between. Germline CDR1 SGHRS, CDR2 YFSETQ. CDR3 nucleotide sequence: TGCGCCAGCAGCTTGGTGCCAGCGATCAATGAGCAGTTCTTC. This sequence encodes CASSLVPAINEQFF.

The rearrangement links TRBV5-1 to TRBJ2-1; 10 bases fit TRBD2. Germline V gene sequence: CDR1 SGHRS, CDR2 YFSETQ. J lost 3 bases, V lost 2 bases, and 5 bases had no gene match. The CDR3 is made up of 16 amino acids. CDR3 sequence: CASSFGGTSVYNEQFF. CDR3 nucleotides: TGCGCCAGCAGCTTTGGTGGGACTAGCGTCTACAATGAGCAGTTCTTC.

The CDR3 loop reads CAISKEENGGELFF. The DNA of the CDR3 is TGTGCCATCAGCAAAGAGGAGAACGGCGGGGAGCTGTTTTTT. This sequence joins TRBV10-3 and TRBJ2-2; D uncertain. V shed 6 bases and J shed 7 bases, with 15 bases lying between them. This CDR3 is 14 amino acids long. Per germline, CDR1 ENHRY and CDR2 SYGVKD.

V gene TRBV6-1 combines with J gene TRBJ2-3; TRBD1 matches 8 bases. CDR3 size: 16 residues. Looked up from germline, CDR1 is MNHNS and CDR2 is SASEGT. With 1 base clipped from V and 2 bases from J, the junction kept 5 bases outside the gene matches. Written as DNA, the CDR3 is TGTGCCAGCAGTGAAGGGGCAGGGGGCAACACAGATACGCAGTATTTT. Translated, it gives CASSEGAGGNTDTQYF.

The sample holds a few counts of this clone. The chain links TRBV11-2 to TRBJ1-2; D remains unclear. The V gene's germline CDR1 is SGHAT and CDR2 FQNNGV. Trimming shortened V by 1 base and J by 2 bases, and 14 bases separated the two germline ends. The CDR3 totals 16 residues. The CDR3 sequence: CASSLAGIRGNYGYTF. CDR3 nucleotides: TGTGCCAGCAGCTTAGCTGGGATTCGGGGAAACTATGGCTACACCTTC.

The V call is TRBV9, the J call TRBJ2-1; 15 nucleotides line up with TRBD2. Germline CDR1 SGDLS, CDR2 YYNGEE. V lost 2 bases to trimming and J lost 6 bases; unmatched junction nucleotides: 0. The CDR3 runs to 15 residues. The DNA of the CDR3 is TGTGCCAGCAGCGTGGGACTAGCGGGAGGCAATGAGCAGTTCTTC. The encoded protein is CASSVGLAGGNEQFF.

The chain links TRBV13 to TRBJ2-2; D is unresolved. Germline CDR1 is PRHDT and CDR2 is FYEKMQ (reference sequence). This CDR3 region has 11 residues. Trimming removed 3 bases at V and 7 bases at J, with 3 bases between. CDR3 bases: TGTGCCAGCAGCTTCCTCGGGGAGCTGTTTTTT. Translated: CASSFLGELFF.

The chain combines TRBV6-1 with TRBJ2-4; 9 positions match TRBD2. This CDR3 is 15 amino acids long. Germline V CDR1 and CDR2: MNHNS, SASEGT. V lost 8 bases and J lost 7; bases outside the gene matches: 12. The CDR3 here is CASVVISGSGNIQYF. The CDR3 nucleotides read TGTGCCAGCGTCGTCATTAGCGGGAGTGGTAACATTCAGTACTTC.

The chain combines TRBV27 with TRBJ2-1; the D gene is possibly TRBD1 (5 bases). This CDR3 contains 11 residues. Germline CDR1 MNHEY, CDR2 SMNVEV (reference sequence). Trimming pared 6 bases from V and 7 bases from J, leaving 7 bases between. Here the CDR3 reads CASSQGNEQFF. For the CDR3, the DNA is TGTGCCAGCAGCCAGGGAAATGAGCAGTTCTTC.

The rearrangement uses TRBV5-6 and TRBJ2-7; TRBD1 is a possible D gene (6 bases). Germline V CDR1 and CDR2: SGHDT, YYEEEE. The length of the CDR3 is 15 residues. Deletions cut 3 bases from V and 0 bases from J, with 13 bases between. The CDR3 nucleotides are TGTGCCAGCAGCTCCTTGACAGGTTCCTCCTACGAGCAGTACTTC. This gives the protein CASSSLTGSSYEQYF.

This rearrangement joins TRBV28 to TRBJ2-1; TRBD1 matches 8 bases. Germline-derived CDR1 and CDR2 are MDHEN and SYDVKM. This CDR3 comprises 15 residues. The V and J ends lost 6 bases and 8 bases, in that order; junction bases with no gene match: 12. CDR3 sequence reads: CASSLNPGQGYEQFF. As DNA, the CDR3 is TGTGCCAGCAGCCTCAACCCCGGACAGGGCTATGAGCAGTTCTTC.

This clone was seen a handful of times. The rearrangement uses TRBV20-1 and TRBJ1-2, with 7 bases lining up with TRBD1. The CDR3 has 11 amino acids. J gave up 4 bases and V 6 bases, and 2 bases lay outside the gene matches. Germline lookup yields CDR1 DFQATT and CDR2 SNEGSKA (reference sequence). CDR3 nucleotides: TGCAGTGCCGGGACAGCCTATGGCTACACCTTC. Amino acid sequence: CSAGTAYGYTF.

This chain connects TRBV7-3 to TRBJ2-2; the D gene is possibly TRBD2 (7 bases). Germline V gives CDR1 SGHTA, CDR2 FQGTGA. V lost 2 bases to trimming and J lost 1 base, with 11 bases between them. This CDR3 is 16 amino acids long. CDR3 region: CASSLYGGQNTGELFF. The DNA of the CDR3 is TGTGCCAGCAGCTTATACGGGGGGCAGAACACCGGGGAGCTGTTTTTT.

The chain employs TRBV5-4 and TRBJ1-3, with D perhaps TRBD1 (5 bases). Germline V gene sequence: CDR1 SGHNT, CDR2 YYREEE (reference sequence). The CDR3 sequence is 14 residues long. V lost 0 bases and J 3 bases, leaving 7 bases between the germline ends. CDR3 residues: CASSLDDSGNTIYF. The CDR3 DNA is TGTGCCAGCAGCTTGGACGACAGTGGAAACACCATATATTTT.

The count of this clone is one. This rearrangement joins TRBV7-2 to TRBJ2-1; 11 bases map to TRBD2. This CDR3 is built from 19 residues. The germline gives CDR1 SGHTA, CDR2 FQGNSA. V trimming: 5 bases; J trimming: 3 bases; junction bases outside the gene matches: 15. The CDR3 spells CASSVVGSGRGSGYNEQFF. For the CDR3, the DNA is TGTGCCAGCAGCGTCGTGGGTAGCGGGAGGGGCAGCGGCTACAATGAGCAGTTCTTC.

This chain links TRBV5-1 with TRBJ1-4; tentatively, D is TRBD1 (6 bases). This CDR3 has 15 amino acids. Per the germline V gene, CDR1 is SGHRS and CDR2 is YFSETQ. The ends were cut back, 4 bases at V and 6 bases at J, with 16 bases in the middle. The CDR3 sequence: CASSPGGALDEKLFF. The CDR3 DNA follows: TGCGCCAGCAGCCCGGGGGGGGCTTTGGATGAAAAACTGTTTTTT.

The chain is built from TRBV7-2 and TRBJ1-3, with D hard to call. CDR1 and CDR2 (germline): SGHTA, FQGNSA. The CDR3 runs to 14 residues. Trimming removed 8 bases from V and 2 bases from J, with 13 bases in between. The CDR3 sequence is CASGDSGPGNTIYF. For the CDR3, the DNA is TGTGCCAGCGGTGACTCCGGTCCTGGAAACACCATATATTTT. Looking up the rest from reference TRBV7-2 and TRBJ1-3 gives the full variable domain: GAGVSQSPSNKVTEKGKDVELRCDPISGHTALYWYRQSLGQGLEFLIYFQGNSAPDKSGLPSDRFSAERTGGSVSTLTIQRTQQEDSAVYLCASGDSGPGNTIYFGEGSWLTVV.

The table lists this clone with a count of one. The gene calls are TRBV27 and TRBJ2-3; 14 nucleotides match TRBD2. From germline, CDR1 is MNHEY and CDR2 SMNVEV (reference sequence). V lost 5 bases to trimming and J lost 5 bases; unmatched junction nucleotides: 6. This CDR3 region has 16 residues. The CDR3 region is CASSGPGTSGRDTQYF. The CDR3 region has the DNA TGTGCCAGCAGTGGACCCGGGACTAGCGGGAGAGATACGCAGTATTTT.

The rearrangement uses TRBV7-9 and TRBJ2-7, with no clear D. V lost 5 bases and J lost 2, with 7 bases in between. Germline values: CDR1 SEHNR, CDR2 FQNEAQ (reference sequence). This CDR3 spans 12 amino acids. As DNA, the CDR3 is TGTGCCAGCAGCCAACGGGCCTACGAGCAGTACTTC. It is translated as CASSQRAYEQYF.

This clone was detected only once. The chain couples TRBV28 to TRBJ1-6, with unresolved D. CDR3 size: 14 residues. Germline CDR1 reads MDHEN; CDR2 reads SYDVKM. Deletions cut 2 bases from V and 8 bases from J, with 10 bases between. DNA for the CDR3: TGTGCCAGCAGTTTAGGTTCCGGGGATTCACCCCTCCACTTT. Residues: CASSLGSGDSPLHF.

The rearrangement uses TRBV9 and TRBJ2-3, with TRBD2 matching over 10 bases. The germline gives CDR1 SGDLS, CDR2 YYNGEE. V lost 8 bases to trimming and J lost 2 bases; unmatched junction nucleotides: 11. The CDR3 spans 16 residues. As DNA, the CDR3 is TGTGCCAGTAAGAGCGGGAGGGCCTCCGACACAGATACGCAGTATTTT. Translation gives CASKSGRASDTDTQYF.

Of note for this clone: The sample has other DNA sequences that encode this CDR3 too. J is TRBJ1-3 and V is TRBV27; TRBD1 might be the D (5 bases). Germline V lookup: CDR1 MNHEY, CDR2 SMNVEV (reference sequence). The CDR3 contains 14 residues. V gave up 2 bases and J gave up 0 bases, with 5 bases separating them. CDR3 region: CASSLRGSGNTIYF. CDR3 DNA: TGTGCCAGCAGTTTAAGGGGCTCTGGAAACACCATATATTTT.

The chain's CDR3 is CASSDPAGEETQYF. The DNA for the CDR3 is TGCGCCAGCAGTGATCCCGCGGGAGAAGAGACCCAGTACTTC. This chain uses TRBV10-1 with TRBJ2-5, with 7 bases fitting TRBD2. The ends lost 3 bases at V and 3 bases at J; junction bases unmatched: 4. CDR1 is WNHNN, CDR2 SYGVQD, per germline (reference sequence). The CDR3 extends over 14 amino acids.